The TCR beta chain under discussion was sequenced for a study of blood T cell repertoires in COVID-19. As for the study in general: Sites in the United States, Italy and Spain provided acute and convalescent COVID-19 samples. T cells, B-cell-depleted T cells, or PBMCs supplied cDNA or gDNA.

Authors' processing steps: Estimation of nucleated cell counts relied on the amplification of reference gene primers. Sequencing used immunoSEQ multiplex PCR; TCRdb keeps in-frame clones, though not all of them. That table supplies the V and J calls and clone size; D and trimming were determined from the DNA. The table lists approximately 70,000 clones, 75% to 85% of them singletons. Germline V gene lookup returns CDR1 LNHDA and CDR2 SQIVND (reference sequence). Trimming removed 7 bases from V and 5 bases from J; junction bases left unmatched: 14. This CDR3 has 16 amino acids. The sample consisted of peripheral blood. The V call is TRBV19, the J call TRBJ1-2, with TRBD1 matching 9 bases. The clonotype originates from a woman older than 75 with active or convalescent COVID-19. The CDR3 DNA follows: TGTGCCAGTACCCGGTACAGGGGGCCAGGGGGATATGGCTACACCTTC. Translating it yields CASTRYRGPGGYGYTF.